This T cell receptor (beta chain) was recovered during a study of T cells after yellow fever vaccination. This clonotype occurred a few times. One entry per CDR3 protein results from TCRdb running MiXCR on the 5' RACE reads. The repertoire holds 500,000 to 650,000 distinct CDR3 sequences, 9% to 15% seen once, with around 14% in the top ten. The clonotype originates from a man between 25 and 39 years old who received the YFV17D yellow fever vaccine. The sample was PBMCs, taken on the day of the yellow fever booster vaccination.

The DNA of the CDR3 is TGCAGTGCTCAAAGGACTAGCGGGAGGAGGAATGAGCAGTTCTTC. This gives the protein CSAQRTSGRRNEQFF. The gene calls are TRBV20-1 and TRBJ2-1; 14 bases fit TRBD2. The CDR3 extends over 15 amino acids. Germline V gene lookup returns CDR1 DFQATT and CDR2 SNEGSKA (reference sequence). V was pared by 5 bases and J by 7 bases, with 7 bases of the junction left unmatched.